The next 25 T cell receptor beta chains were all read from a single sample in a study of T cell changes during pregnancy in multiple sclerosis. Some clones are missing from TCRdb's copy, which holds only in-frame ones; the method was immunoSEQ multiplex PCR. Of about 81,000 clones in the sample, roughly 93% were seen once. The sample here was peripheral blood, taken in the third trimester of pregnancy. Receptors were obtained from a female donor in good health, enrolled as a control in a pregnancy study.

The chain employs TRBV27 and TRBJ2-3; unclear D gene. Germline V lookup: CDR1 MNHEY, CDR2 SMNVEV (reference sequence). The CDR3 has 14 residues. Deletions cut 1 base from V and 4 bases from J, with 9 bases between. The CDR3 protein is CASSLYGAADTQYF. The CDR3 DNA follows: TGTGCCAGCAGTTTATACGGCGCGGCAGATACGCAGTATTTT.

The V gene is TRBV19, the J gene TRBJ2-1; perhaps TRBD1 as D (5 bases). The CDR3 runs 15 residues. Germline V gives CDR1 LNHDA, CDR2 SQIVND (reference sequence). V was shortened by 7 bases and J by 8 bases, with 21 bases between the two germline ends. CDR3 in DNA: TGTGCCAGTAAACGTTGGCAGGGTCTTCGCGATGAGCAGTTCTTC. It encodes CASKRWQGLRDEQFF.

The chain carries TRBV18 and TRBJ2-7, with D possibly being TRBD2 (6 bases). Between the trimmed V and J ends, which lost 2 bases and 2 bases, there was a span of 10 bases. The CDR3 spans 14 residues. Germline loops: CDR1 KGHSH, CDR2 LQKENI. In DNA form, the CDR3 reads TGTGCCAGCTCACCAGGGAGGAGGACCTACGAGCAGTACTTC. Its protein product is CASSPGRRTYEQYF.

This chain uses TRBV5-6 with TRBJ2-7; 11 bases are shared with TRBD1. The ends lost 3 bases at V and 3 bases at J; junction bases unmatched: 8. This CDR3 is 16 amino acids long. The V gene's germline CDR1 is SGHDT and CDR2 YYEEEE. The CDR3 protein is CASSYKDRGPSYEQYF. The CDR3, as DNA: TGTGCCAGCAGCTATAAGGACAGGGGGCCCAGCTACGAGCAGTACTTC.

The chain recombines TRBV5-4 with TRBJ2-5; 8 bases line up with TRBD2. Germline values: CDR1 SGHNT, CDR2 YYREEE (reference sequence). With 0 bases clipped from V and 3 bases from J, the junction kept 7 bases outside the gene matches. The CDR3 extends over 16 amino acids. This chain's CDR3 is CASSLERAGAEETQYF. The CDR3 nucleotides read TGTGCCAGCAGCTTGGAACGAGCGGGAGCCGAAGAGACCCAGTACTTC.

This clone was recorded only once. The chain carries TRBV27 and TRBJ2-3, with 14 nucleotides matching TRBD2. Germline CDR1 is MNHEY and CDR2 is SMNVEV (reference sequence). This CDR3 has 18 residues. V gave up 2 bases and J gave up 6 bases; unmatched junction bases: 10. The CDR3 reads CASSLLGTSGRSEDTQYF. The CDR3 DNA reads TGTGCCAGCAGTTTACTTGGGACTAGCGGGAGATCGGAGGATACGCAGTATTTT.

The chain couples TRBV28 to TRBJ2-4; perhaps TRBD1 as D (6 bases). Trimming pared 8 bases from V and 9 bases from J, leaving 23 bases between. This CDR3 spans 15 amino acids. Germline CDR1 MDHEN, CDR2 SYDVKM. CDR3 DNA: TGTGCCAGCGACCAGGGGAGTATATCGCGTGGCATTCAGTACTTC. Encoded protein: CASDQGSISRGIQYF.

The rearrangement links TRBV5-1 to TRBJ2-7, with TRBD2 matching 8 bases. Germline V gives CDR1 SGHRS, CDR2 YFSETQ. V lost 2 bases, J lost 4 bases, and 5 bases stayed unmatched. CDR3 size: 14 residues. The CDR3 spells CASSFSGNPYEQYF. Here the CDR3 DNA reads TGCGCCAGCAGCTTTAGCGGGAACCCATACGAGCAGTACTTC.

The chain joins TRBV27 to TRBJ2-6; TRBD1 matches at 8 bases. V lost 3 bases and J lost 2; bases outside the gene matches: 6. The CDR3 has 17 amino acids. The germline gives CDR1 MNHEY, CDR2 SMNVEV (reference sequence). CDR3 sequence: CASSFRAGGTGANVLTF. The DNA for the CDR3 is TGTGCCAGCAGTTTTCGGGCAGGGGGCACTGGGGCCAACGTCCTGACTTTC.

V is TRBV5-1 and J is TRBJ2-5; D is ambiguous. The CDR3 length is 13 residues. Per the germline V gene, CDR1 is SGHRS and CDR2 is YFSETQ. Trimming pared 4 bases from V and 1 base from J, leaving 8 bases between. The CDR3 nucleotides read TGCGCCAGCAGCCGGTGGAGCCAAGAGACCCAGTACTTC. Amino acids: CASSRWSQETQYF.

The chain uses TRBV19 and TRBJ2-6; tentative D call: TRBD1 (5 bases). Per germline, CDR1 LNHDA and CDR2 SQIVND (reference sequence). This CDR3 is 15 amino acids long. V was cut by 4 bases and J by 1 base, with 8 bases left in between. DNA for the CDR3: TGTGCCAGTAGTAATCAGGGTTCTGGGGCCAACGTCCTGACTTTC. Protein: CASSNQGSGANVLTF.

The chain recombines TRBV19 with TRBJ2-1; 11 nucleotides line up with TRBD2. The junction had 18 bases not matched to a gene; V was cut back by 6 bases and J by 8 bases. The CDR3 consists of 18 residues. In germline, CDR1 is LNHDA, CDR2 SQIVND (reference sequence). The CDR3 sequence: CASSIRSIAGGPAYEQFF. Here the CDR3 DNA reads TGTGCCAGTAGCATACGAAGCATAGCGGGAGGGCCGGCATATGAGCAGTTCTTC.

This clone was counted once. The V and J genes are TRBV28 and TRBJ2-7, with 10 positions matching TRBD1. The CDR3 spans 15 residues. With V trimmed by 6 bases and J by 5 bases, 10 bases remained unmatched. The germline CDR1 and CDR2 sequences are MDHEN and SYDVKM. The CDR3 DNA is TGTGCCAGCAGCCATCCAAGGGACAGGGGCGACGAGCAGTACTTC. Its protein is CASSHPRDRGDEQYF.

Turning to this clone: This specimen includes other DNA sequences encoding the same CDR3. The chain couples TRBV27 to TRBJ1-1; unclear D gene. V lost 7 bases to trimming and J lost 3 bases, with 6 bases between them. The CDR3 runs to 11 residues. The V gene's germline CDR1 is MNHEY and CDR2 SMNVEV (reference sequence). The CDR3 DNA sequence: TGTGCCAGCACCGGGTACACTGAAGCTTTCTTT. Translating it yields CASTGYTEAFF.

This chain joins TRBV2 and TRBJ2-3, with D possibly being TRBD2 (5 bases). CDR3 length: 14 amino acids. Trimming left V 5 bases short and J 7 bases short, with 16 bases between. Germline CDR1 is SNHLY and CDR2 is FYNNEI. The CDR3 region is CASSLESGSNTQYF. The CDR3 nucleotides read TGTGCCAGCAGTCTCGAGTCGGGGTCAAATACGCAGTATTTT.

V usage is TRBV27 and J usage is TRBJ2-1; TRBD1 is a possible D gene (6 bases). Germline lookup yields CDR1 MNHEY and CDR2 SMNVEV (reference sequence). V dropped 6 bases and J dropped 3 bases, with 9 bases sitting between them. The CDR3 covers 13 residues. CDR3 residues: CASSQTGYNEQFF. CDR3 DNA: TGTGCCAGCAGCCAGACAGGCTACAATGAGCAGTTCTTC.

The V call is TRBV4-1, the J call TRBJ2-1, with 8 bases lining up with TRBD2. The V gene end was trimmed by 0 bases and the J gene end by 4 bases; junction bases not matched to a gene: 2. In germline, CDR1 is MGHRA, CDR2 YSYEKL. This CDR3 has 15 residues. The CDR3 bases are TGCGCCAGCAGCCAAGATAGCGGGACTTACAATGAGCAGTTCTTC. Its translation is CASSQDSGTYNEQFF.

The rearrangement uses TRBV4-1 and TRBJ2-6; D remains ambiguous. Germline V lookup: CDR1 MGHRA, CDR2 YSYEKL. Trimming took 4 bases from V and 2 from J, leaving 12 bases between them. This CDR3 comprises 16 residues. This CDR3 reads CASSPVEKTGANVLTF. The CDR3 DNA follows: TGCGCCAGCAGCCCGGTAGAGAAAACTGGGGCCAACGTCCTGACTTTC.

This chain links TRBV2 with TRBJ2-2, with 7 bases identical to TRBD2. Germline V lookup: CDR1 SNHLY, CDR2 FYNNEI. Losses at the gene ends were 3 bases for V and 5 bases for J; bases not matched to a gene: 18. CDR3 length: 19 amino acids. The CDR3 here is CASSEREGWAGEVTGELFF. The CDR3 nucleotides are TGTGCCAGCAGTGAGAGGGAGGGTTGGGCGGGAGAGGTAACCGGGGAGCTGTTTTTT.

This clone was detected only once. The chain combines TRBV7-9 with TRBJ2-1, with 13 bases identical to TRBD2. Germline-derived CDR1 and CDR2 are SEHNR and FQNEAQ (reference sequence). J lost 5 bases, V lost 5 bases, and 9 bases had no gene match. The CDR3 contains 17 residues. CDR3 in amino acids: CASSTGTSGTVDNEQFF. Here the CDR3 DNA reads TGTGCCAGCAGCACCGGGACTAGCGGGACCGTGGACAATGAGCAGTTCTTC.

CDR3 sequence reads: CASSLGVPREQYF. CDR3 DNA sequence: TGTGCCAGCAGCTTAGGCGTACCGAGGGAGCAGTACTTC. This chain links TRBV7-9 with TRBJ2-7; D call uncertain. The CDR3 runs 13 residues. CDR1 and CDR2 from the germline V gene are SEHNR and FQNEAQ (reference sequence). V was clipped by 1 base and J by 7 bases, with 11 bases between them.

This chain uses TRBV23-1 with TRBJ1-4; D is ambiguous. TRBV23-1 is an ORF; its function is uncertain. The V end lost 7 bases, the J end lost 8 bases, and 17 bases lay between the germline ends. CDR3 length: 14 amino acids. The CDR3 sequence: CASNLVTGYEKLFF. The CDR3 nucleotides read TGCGCCAGCAATCTAGTTACCGGGTACGAAAAACTGTTTTTT.

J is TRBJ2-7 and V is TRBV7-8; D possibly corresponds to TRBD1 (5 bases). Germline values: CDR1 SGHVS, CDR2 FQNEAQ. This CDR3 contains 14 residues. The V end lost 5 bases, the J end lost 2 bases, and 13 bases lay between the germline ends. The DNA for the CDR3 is TGTGCCAGCAGCCGAAGTCAACAGGCCTACGAGCAGTACTTC. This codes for CASSRSQQAYEQYF.

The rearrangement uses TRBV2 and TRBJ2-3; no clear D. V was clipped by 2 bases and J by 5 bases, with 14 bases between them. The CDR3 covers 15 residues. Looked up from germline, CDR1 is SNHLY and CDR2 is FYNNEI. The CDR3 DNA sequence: TGTGCCAGCAGTGAATCAGGCCAACAAGGAGATACGCAGTATTTT. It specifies CASSESGQQGDTQYF.

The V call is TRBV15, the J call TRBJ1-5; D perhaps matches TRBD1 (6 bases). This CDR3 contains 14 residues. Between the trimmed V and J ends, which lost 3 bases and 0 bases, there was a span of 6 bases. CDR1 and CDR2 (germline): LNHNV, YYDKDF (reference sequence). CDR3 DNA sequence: TGTGCCACCAGCAGGGACAGTAGCAATCAGCCCCAGCATTTT. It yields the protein CATSRDSSNQPQHF. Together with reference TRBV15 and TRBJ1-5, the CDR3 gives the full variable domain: DAMVIQNPRYQVTQFGKPVTLSCSQTLNHNVMYWYQQKSSQAPKLLFHYYDKDFNNEADTPDNFQSRRPNTSFCFLDIRSPGLGDTAMYLCATSRDSSNQPQHFGDGTRLSIL.